Each of the 15 T cell receptor beta chains below was sequenced from the same sample in a study of cytomegalovirus exposure and HLA in healthy donors. PCR primers comprised 60 Vbeta and 13 Jbeta primers. The assay was immunoSEQ multiplex PCR, and TCRdb's table has in-frame clones only and misses some. The data include approximately 100,000 clones; the top ten clones carry more than 0.5%. The sample was PBMCs. The receptors shown here come from a man aged 50 to 60 in good health and CMV-seronegative.

V gene TRBV5-5 combines with J gene TRBJ1-2; 9 bases align to TRBD1. The germline V gene has CDR1 SGHKS and CDR2 YYEKEE (reference sequence). The CDR3 is 15 residues long. V gave up 3 bases and J gave up 2 bases; unmatched junction bases: 5. The CDR3 sequence: CASSSRTGDNYGYTF. In DNA form, the CDR3 reads TGTGCCAGCAGCTCTCGGACAGGGGACAACTATGGCTACACCTTC.

The chain joins TRBV5-1 to TRBJ2-3, with unresolved D. The germline V and J ends were trimmed by 0 bases and 6 bases, with 5 bases remaining between them. The CDR3 sequence is 12 residues long. CDR1 is SGHRS and CDR2 is YFSETQ in the germline V gene. CDR3 region: CASSLAFDTQYF. CDR3 bases: TGCGCCAGCAGCTTGGCCTTTGATACGCAGTATTTT.

The chain uses TRBV4-3 and TRBJ2-3; D is uncertain. This CDR3 comprises 14 residues. V was trimmed by 4 bases and J by 0 bases, leaving 8 bases between them. The V gene's germline CDR1 is LGHNA and CDR2 YSLEER. CDR3 nucleotide sequence: TGCGCCAGCAGCCCGCGAGTGAGCACAGATACGCAGTATTTT. Translated, it gives CASSPRVSTDTQYF.

The V call is TRBV7-9, the J call TRBJ2-7; D gene ambiguous. Germline V gene lookup returns CDR1 SEHNR and CDR2 FQNEAQ (reference sequence). V gave up 5 bases and J gave up 5 bases, with 10 bases separating them. CDR3 size: 12 residues. CDR3 sequence reads: CASSHSWNEQYF. CDR3 coding DNA: TGTGCCAGCAGCCACAGTTGGAACGAGCAGTACTTC.

The rearrangement uses TRBV6-6 and TRBJ2-5; D unresolved. This CDR3 contains 13 residues. V lost 5 bases and J 0 bases, leaving 7 bases between the germline ends. Germline lookup yields CDR1 MNHNY and CDR2 SVGAGI (reference sequence). CDR3 loop: CASSLKYQETQYF. The DNA of the CDR3 is TGTGCCAGCAGTCTAAAGTACCAAGAGACCCAGTACTTC.

The chain joins TRBV6-6 to TRBJ2-5; D unresolved. The CDR3 is 11 amino acids. Germline CDR1 reads MNHNY; CDR2 reads SVGAGI (reference sequence). V was shortened by 2 bases and J by 6 bases, with 4 bases between the two germline ends. CDR3 sequence reads: CASSYQKTQYF. The CDR3 DNA follows: TGTGCCAGCAGTTACCAGAAGACCCAGTACTTC.

The chain recombines TRBV7-2 with TRBJ2-7, with no clear D. CDR1 and CDR2 (germline): SGHTA, FQGNSA. V dropped 4 bases and J dropped 2 bases, with 15 bases sitting between them. This CDR3 contains 15 residues. The CDR3 DNA sequence: TGTGCCAGCAGCTACCTACTGACTCCTACCTACGAGCAGTACTTC. As protein: CASSYLLTPTYEQYF.

This rearrangement joins TRBV19 to TRBJ1-1, with D possibly matching TRBD1 (5 bases). The CDR3 loop spans 14 amino acids. Germline assignment: CDR1 LNHDA and CDR2 SQIVND (reference sequence). V gave up 5 bases and J gave up 1 base, with 11 bases separating them. CDR3 DNA sequence: TGTGCCAGTAGTCTTCGGGGGGAGAACACTGAAGCTTTCTTT. It codes for CASSLRGENTEAFF. Based on the CDR3 plus reference TRBV19 and TRBJ1-1, the full variable domain is DGGITQSPKYLFRKEGQNVTLSCEQNLNHDAMYWYRQDPGQGLRLIYYSQIVNDFQKGDIAEGYSVSREKKESFPLTVTSAQKNPTAFYLCASSLRGENTEAFFGQGTRLTVV.

The chain combines TRBV11-2 with TRBJ1-1; 10 nucleotides align to TRBD1. The trim removed 5 bases at V and 4 bases at J, leaving 4 bases unmatched. Germline CDR1 SGHAT, CDR2 FQNNGV. The CDR3 loop spans 14 amino acids. This chain's CDR3 is CASSRTGGTTEAFF. CDR3 DNA sequence: TGTGCCAGCAGCCGGACAGGGGGAACCACTGAAGCTTTCTTT. Supplemented by reference TRBV11-2 and TRBJ1-1, the full variable domain reads EAGVAQSPRYKIIEKRQSVAFWCNPISGHATLYWYQQILGQGPKLLIQFQNNGVVDDSQLPKDRFSAERLKGVDSTLKIQPAKLEDSAVYLCASSRTGGTTEAFFGQGTRLTVV.

V gene TRBV5-5 combines with J gene TRBJ1-1, with D uncertain. Germline CDR1 is SGHKS and CDR2 is YYEKEE (reference sequence). The CDR3 length is 14 residues. The V and J ends lost 4 bases and 2 bases respectively, with 12 bases between them. Here the CDR3 reads CASSPVWSNTEAFF. The CDR3 DNA is TGTGCCAGCAGCCCGGTTTGGTCCAACACTGAAGCTTTCTTT.

The chain has TRBV5-5 and TRBJ2-7; D remains ambiguous. The CDR3 has 12 residues. Between the trimmed V and J ends, which lost 3 bases and 3 bases, there was a span of 7 bases. Germline CDR1 and CDR2: SGHKS and YYEKEE (reference sequence). CDR3 nucleotide sequence: TGTGCCAGCAGCTCTGGCCACTACGAGCAGTACTTC. Protein sequence: CASSSGHYEQYF.

The chain links TRBV10-3 to TRBJ1-6; the D is unclear. CDR1 is ENHRY, CDR2 SYGVKD, per germline. CDR3 size: 17 residues. V lost 0 bases and J lost 7, with 16 bases in between. CDR3 nucleotide sequence: TGTGCCATCAGTGAGTCGGGTCGGACTGGATTCAATTCACCCCTCCACTTT. Translating gives CAISESGRTGFNSPLHF.

V and J are TRBV4-2 and TRBJ1-6; D ambiguous. CDR1 LGHNA and CDR2 YNFKEQ come from the germline V gene. The CDR3 sequence is 17 residues long. Trimming stripped 0 bases from V and 5 bases from J, with 14 bases between. The CDR3 coding sequence is TGTGCCAGCAGCCAAGACGGACGGGGATCGAATAATTCACCCCTCCACTTT. Encoded protein: CASSQDGRGSNNSPLHF.

The rearrangement joins TRBV7-2 to TRBJ2-3; TRBD2 matches at 7 bases. CDR3 length equals 15 residues. Germline V gene data show CDR1 as SGHTA and CDR2 as FQGNSA. Trimming at V came to 7 bases and at J to 5 bases, leaving 12 bases not matched to a gene. The CDR3 DNA follows: TGTGCCAGCACCCAGTCCGGGACTACCAGAGATACGCAGTATTTT. Translation gives CASTQSGTTRDTQYF.

The chain couples TRBV7-6 to TRBJ1-5; D is undetermined. The CDR3 loop spans 14 amino acids. V shed 2 bases and J shed 0 bases, with 5 bases lying between them. The germline V gene encodes CDR1 SGHVS and CDR2 FNYEAQ. DNA for the CDR3: TGTGCCAGCAGCTTATACAGTAGCAATCAGCCCCAGCATTTT. Translating it yields CASSLYSSNQPQHF.